This T cell receptor (beta chain) was recorded in a study of cytomegalovirus exposure and HLA in healthy donors. Whole-study findings and limits: Per a later analysis, 15,000 to 20,000 TCR beta sequences showed association with HLA alleles at 0.05 false discovery rate. The productive fraction for most TCR beta V segments was about 90% or about 30% in an earlier analysis. There were reportedly fewer N-insertions in an Asian-associated ancestry cluster than the approximately 600-donor mean, in a later analysis.

Germline V gene data show CDR1 as MDHEN and CDR2 as SYDVKM. This CDR3 contains 16 residues. Trimming took 5 bases from V and 6 from J, leaving 23 bases between them. Primers: 60 Vbeta forward and 13 Jbeta reverse. Profiled with immunoSEQ multiplex PCR; TCRdb holds only in-frame clones, not every one. There are under 150,000 clones in the sample; about four fifths occur only once, and 6.2% lies in the top ten. Regarding this clone: Its antigen remains unknown.

Specimen: PBMCs. This TCR was recovered from a woman in her 40s in good health and CMV-seropositive. V is TRBV28 and J is TRBJ2-7, with TRBD2 as a possible D gene (6 bases). The CDR3 loop reads CASSLTGGREEGEQYF. For the CDR3, the DNA is TGTGCCAGCAGTCTAACTGGAGGGAGAGAGGAGGGCGAGCAGTACTTC. The full variable domain, completed using reference TRBV28 and TRBJ2-7, is DVKVTQSSRYLVKRTGEKVFLECVQDMDHENMFWYRQDPGLGLRLIYFSYDVKMKEKGDIPEGYSVSREKKERFSLILESASTNQTSMYLCASSLTGGREEGEQYFGPGTRLTVT.